Described below is a single TCR beta chain sequence and its context. The antigen remains unidentified. The PCR used 60 Vbeta and 13 Jbeta primers. The repertoire was sequenced with immunoSEQ multiplex PCR; TCRdb's copy has only in-frame clones and lacks some. The sample totals 100,000 to 150,000 clones. These data come from a study of cytomegalovirus exposure and HLA in healthy donors. Study as a whole: HLA-typed donors contributed approximately 86 million unique TCRs, which were held in an early data release. Study outcomes and limitations: Most subjects had HLA-A and HLA-B alleles reportedly predicted accurately by TCR beta sequences. A later analysis found TCR association rates differed by HLA locus, highest for DRB1 and lowest for HLA-C.

The receptor's source is a woman between 40 and 55 years old in good health and CMV-seronegative. The specimen was PBMCs.

Here the CDR3 DNA reads TGTGCCAGCACCTATGGAGGGACTGAAGCTTTCTTT. Translating it yields CASTYGGTEAFF. The genes are TRBV5-8 and TRBJ1-1, with D unresolved. Germline CDR1 reads SGHTS; CDR2 reads YDEGEE. The CDR3 extends over 12 amino acids. Trimming stripped 6 bases from V and 5 bases from J, with 11 bases between.